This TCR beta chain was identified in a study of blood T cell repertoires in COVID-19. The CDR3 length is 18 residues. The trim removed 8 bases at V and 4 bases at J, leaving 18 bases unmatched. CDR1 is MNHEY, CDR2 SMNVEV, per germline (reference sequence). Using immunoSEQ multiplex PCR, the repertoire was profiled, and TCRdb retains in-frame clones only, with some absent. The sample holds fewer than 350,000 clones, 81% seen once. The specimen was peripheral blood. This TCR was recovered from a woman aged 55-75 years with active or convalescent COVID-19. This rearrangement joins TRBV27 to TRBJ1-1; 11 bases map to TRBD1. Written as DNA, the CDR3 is TGTGCCAGCGGATTTCCATCCCCAACCGGGACAGGGGGCACTGAAGCTTTCTTT. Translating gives CASGFPSPTGTGGTEAFF.